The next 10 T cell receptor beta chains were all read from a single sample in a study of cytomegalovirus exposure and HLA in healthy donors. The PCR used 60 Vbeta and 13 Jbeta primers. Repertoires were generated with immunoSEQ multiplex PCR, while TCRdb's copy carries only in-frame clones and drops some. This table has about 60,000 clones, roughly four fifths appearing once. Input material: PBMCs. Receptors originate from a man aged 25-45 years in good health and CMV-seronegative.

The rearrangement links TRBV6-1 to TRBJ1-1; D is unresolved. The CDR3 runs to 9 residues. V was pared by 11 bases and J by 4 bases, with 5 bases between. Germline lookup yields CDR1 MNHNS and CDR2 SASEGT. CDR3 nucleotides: TGTGCCGGAGGCACTGAAGCTTTCTTT. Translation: CAGGTEAFF.

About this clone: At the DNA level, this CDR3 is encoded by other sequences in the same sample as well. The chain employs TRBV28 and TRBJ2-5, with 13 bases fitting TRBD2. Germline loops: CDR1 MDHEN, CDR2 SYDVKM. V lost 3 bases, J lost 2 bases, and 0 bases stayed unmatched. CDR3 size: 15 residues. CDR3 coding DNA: TGTGCCAGCAGTTTGACTAGCGGGGGGCAAGAGACCCAGTACTTC. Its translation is CASSLTSGGQETQYF. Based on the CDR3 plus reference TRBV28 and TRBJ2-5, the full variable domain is DVKVTQSSRYLVKRTGEKVFLECVQDMDHENMFWYRQDPGLGLRLIYFSYDVKMKEKGDIPEGYSVSREKKERFSLILESASTNQTSMYLCASSLTSGGQETQYFGPGTRLLVL.

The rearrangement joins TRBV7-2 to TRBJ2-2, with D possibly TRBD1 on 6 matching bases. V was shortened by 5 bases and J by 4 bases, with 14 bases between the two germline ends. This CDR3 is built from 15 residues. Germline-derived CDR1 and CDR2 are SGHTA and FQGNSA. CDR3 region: CASSPQGPVTGELFF. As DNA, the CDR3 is TGTGCCAGCAGCCCACAGGGCCCGGTCACCGGGGAGCTGTTTTTT.

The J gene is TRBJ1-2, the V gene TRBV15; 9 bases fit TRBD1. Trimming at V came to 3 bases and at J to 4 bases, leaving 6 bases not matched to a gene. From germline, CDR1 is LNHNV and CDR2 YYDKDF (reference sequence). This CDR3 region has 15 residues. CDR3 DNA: TGTGCCACCAGCAGGGGACAGGGCGGCTTCTATGGCTACACCTTC. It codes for CATSRGQGGFYGYTF.

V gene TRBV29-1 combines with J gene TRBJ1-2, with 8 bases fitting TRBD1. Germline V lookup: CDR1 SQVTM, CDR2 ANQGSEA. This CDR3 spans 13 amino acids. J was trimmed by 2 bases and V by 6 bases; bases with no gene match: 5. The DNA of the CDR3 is TGCAGCGTAGGGACAGGTGAAAACTATGGCTACACCTTC. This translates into CSVGTGENYGYTF.

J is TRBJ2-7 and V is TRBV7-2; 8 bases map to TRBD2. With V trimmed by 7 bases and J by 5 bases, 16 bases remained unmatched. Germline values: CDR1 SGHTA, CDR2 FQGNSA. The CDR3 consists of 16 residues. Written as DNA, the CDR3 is TGTGCCAGCAACCCCAGTTTGGCGGGAGGTTGGAACGAGCAGTACTTC. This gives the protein CASNPSLAGGWNEQYF.

The CDR3 nucleotides read TGTGCCAGCAGTTGGGACTCTAACACTGAAGCTTTCTTT. As protein: CASSWDSNTEAFF. The chain couples TRBV5-4 to TRBJ1-1; tentatively, D is TRBD1 (5 bases). V shed 5 bases and J shed 2 bases, with 10 bases lying between them. The germline V gene has CDR1 SGHNT and CDR2 YYREEE (reference sequence). This CDR3 comprises 13 residues.

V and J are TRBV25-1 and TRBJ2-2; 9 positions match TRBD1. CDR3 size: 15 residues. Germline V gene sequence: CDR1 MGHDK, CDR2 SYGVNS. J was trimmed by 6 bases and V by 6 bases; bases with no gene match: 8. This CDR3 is CASRTGGEMAGELFF. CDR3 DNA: TGTGCCAGCAGGACAGGGGGGGAAATGGCCGGGGAGCTGTTTTTT.

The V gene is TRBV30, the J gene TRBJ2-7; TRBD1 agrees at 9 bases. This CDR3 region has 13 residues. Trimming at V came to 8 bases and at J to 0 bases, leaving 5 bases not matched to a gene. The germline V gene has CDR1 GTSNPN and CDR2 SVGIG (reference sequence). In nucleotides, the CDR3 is TGTGCCGGGACAGGGACAGTCTCCTACGAGCAGTACTTC. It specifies CAGTGTVSYEQYF.

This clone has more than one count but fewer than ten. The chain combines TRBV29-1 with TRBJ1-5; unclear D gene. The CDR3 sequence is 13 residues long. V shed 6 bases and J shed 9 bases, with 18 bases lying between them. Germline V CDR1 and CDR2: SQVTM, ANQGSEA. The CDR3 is CSVLRSDSGPQHF. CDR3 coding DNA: TGCAGCGTCCTCCGGTCCGACTCGGGGCCCCAGCATTTT.